This T cell receptor (beta chain) is from a study of blood T cell repertoires in COVID-19 (dated by TCRdb to the early 2020s). Turning to the overall study: Collaborator samples came from the United States, Italy and Spain and covered acute and convalescent phases of COVID-19. A freely available public database, intended as a resource for researchers studying the immune response to SARS-CoV-2, is where the repertoires were released. Where available, HLA class I and class II types were obtained from metadata supplied by the sample provider rather than from assay-based typing. The sample metadata nearly always contained a de-identified subject ID, COVID-19 status, age in years and sex. The prospective study material was composed of cDNA or gDNA derived from T cells, B-cell-depleted T cells, or PBMCs. The samples were drawn from the first 160 participants of the ongoing ImmuneRACE study and from 950 to 1,500 subjects provided by 6 global collaborators. Subjects who had been exposed to COVID-19, were actively infected with it, or had recovered from it provided the deeply sampled blood TCRbeta repertoires that made up the dataset.

Overall results and qualifications from the work: Clinical and demographic metadata were provided uncurated, with the amount varying by source and participant.

In this sample, this clone turned up once. Its antigen specificity is not known. Per-base qualities were not stored, and no clone one base away is much larger. TCRbeta CDR3 regions were amplified from genomic DNA using the immunoSEQ Assay, a bias-controlled multiplex PCR. The paper's data handling went like this. Within the assay, amplification of reference gene primers was used to estimate how many nucleated cells each sample contained. To quantify the absolute abundance of each unique TCRbeta CDR3 rearrangement, sequence reads were collapsed and filtered. For each sample, productive Simpson clonality was calculated as the square root of Simpson's diversity index across productive rearrangements. The table comes from immuneACCESS by way of TCRdb, which keeps in-frame sequences with V and J called. Part of the clones is missing from these tables; in studies checked, under half for an unresolved V gene and the rest for unknown reasons. The DNA gave D and trimming, while V, J and clone size come from that table. The table for this sample lists 63,000 or so clones; roughly 91% of them were counted only once. The ten largest clonotypes hold 1.1% to 1.5% of the sample.

The germline V gene provides CDR1 MNHEY and CDR2 SVGEGT. Including the terminal cysteine and phenylalanine, the CDR3 comprises 16 residues. Only the CDR3 part of the read is kept: 48 bases, read in frame from the first base. V ends up 2 bases short and J 7 bases short, with an unmatched junction base count of 6. The collaborating institutions used their own protocols to collect whole blood in K2EDTA tubes. For TCRbeta analysis, collaborators shipped samples as frozen whole blood, isolated PBMCs, or DNA extracted from either of those sample types. The source is a human donor in a cohort sampled during active COVID-19. Here the chain combines TRBV6-2 or TRBV6-3 and TRBJ2-1, and 12 bases in between align with TRBD2. Sequenced material: peripheral blood. The DNA sequence is TGTGCCAGCAGTTACGTAACTAGCGGGAGGAGTAATGAGCAGTTCTTC. Its translation is CASSYVTSGRSNEQFF.